The rows below give T cell receptor beta chains drawn from one sample of a study of blood T cell repertoires in COVID-19. Here immunoSEQ multiplex PCR was the method, and the copy in TCRdb shows in-frame clones only, minus some. This sample has 250,000 or so clones, with roughly 84% found just once. Source material: peripheral blood. These receptors were collected from a woman aged 40 to 50 who had recovered from COVID-19. Both conserved end residues are part of each CDR3. D genes are given only for firm matches. Some rows have no size entry. The others give once, few or many, or a class for an expanded clone.

clone_size	v_call	d_call	j_call	cdr3_nt	cdr3_aa
NA	TRBV10-3	TRBD1	TRBJ2-1	TGTGCCATCAGTGAGATAGGACAGGGTCACTACAATGAGCAGTTCTTC	CAISEIGQGHYNEQFF
NA	TRBV6-5	TRBD1	TRBJ2-2	TGTGCCAGCTGCCGGGACAGGGGGAACACCGGGGAGCTGTTTTTT	CASCRDRGNTGELFF
once	TRBV3-1/TRBV3-2	TRBD1	TRBJ2-7	TGTGCCAGCAGCCAACCCGGGACAGGGGTTTACGAGCAGTACTTC	CASSQPGTGVYEQYF
NA	TRBV5-1	TRBD1	TRBJ2-7	TGCGCCAGCAGCTTTCGAAGGGACAGGGGGGGCGAGCAGTACTTC	CASSFRRDRGGEQYF
NA	TRBV5-1	TRBD1	TRBJ2-7	TGCGCCAGCAGCCCGACAGGGACCTACGAGCAGTACTTC	CASSPTGTYEQYF
NA	TRBV7-9	NA	TRBJ2-3	TGTGCCAGCAGCCCCGGCAGGGCGGAAGATACGCAGTATTTT	CASSPGRAEDTQYF
NA	TRBV18	TRBD1	TRBJ1-2	TGTGCCAGCTCAACGTTCCAACAGGGGAGAGCTAACTATGGCTACACCTTC	CASSTFQQGRANYGYTF
NA	TRBV24-1	NA	TRBJ1-2	TGTGCCACCAGTGACTACGCCATGCGTGGCTACACCTTC	CATSDYAMRGYTF
NA	TRBV7-2	TRBD1	TRBJ2-7	TGTGCCAGCAGCTTAAACCCGACAGGGATCTCCTACGAGCAGTACTTC	CASSLNPTGISYEQYF
once	TRBV28	TRBD1	TRBJ1-2	TGTGCCAGCAGTCTAGGACAGGGGGGGCCGGACACCTTC	CASSLGQGGPDTF
NA	TRBV5-1	TRBD1	TRBJ2-2	TGCGCCAGCCTCCCTACAGGGGCACCGAACACCGGGGAGCTGTTTTTT	CASLPTGAPNTGELFF
NA	TRBV30	TRBD1	TRBJ1-3	TGTGCCTGGGGTCAGACAGGGGGCGGAAACACCATATATTTT	CAWGQTGGGNTIYF
NA	TRBV19	TRBD1	TRBJ2-7	TGTGCCAGTAGTATAGCAGGGGGCATCTACGAGCAGTACTTC	CASSIAGGIYEQYF
NA	TRBV4-2	TRBD1	TRBJ1-2	TGTGCCAGCAGCCAAGAGGGGGCTACAGGGGCTGCCTATGGCTACACCTTC	CASSQEGATGAAYGYTF
NA	TRBV30	TRBD1	TRBJ1-5	TGTGCCTGTTCCGGGACAGGGAATCAGCCCCAGCATTTT	CACSGTGNQPQHF
once	TRBV19	NA	TRBJ1-2	TGTGCCAGTAGTATAAGCGGCACAAACTATGGCTACACCTTC	CASSISGTNYGYTF
NA	TRBV12-5	TRBD1	TRBJ2-1	TGTGCTAGTGGTACAGGGGTGCGAAATGAGCAGTTCTTC	CASGTGVRNEQFF
NA	TRBV5-1	NA	TRBJ1-2	TGCGCCAGCAGCTTGGTATCGGGGAATAACTATGGCTACACCTTC	CASSLVSGNNYGYTF
NA	TRBV5-1	NA	TRBJ1-4	TGCGCCAGCTCGAGGGACATCCGAAATGAAAAACTGTTTTTT	CASSRDIRNEKLFF
NA	TRBV5-6	NA	TRBJ2-2	TGTGCCAGCAGCGTTTGGTCTTCCAGGGCCGGGGAGCTGTTTTTT	CASSVWSSRAGELFF
NA	TRBV6-5	TRBD1	TRBJ1-6	TGTGCCAGCAGTTTGAGGACAGGGAATAATTCACCCCTCCACTTT	CASSLRTGNNSPLHF
NA	TRBV2	NA	TRBJ1-3	TGTGCCAGTCAGGCTAACTCTGGAAACACCATATATTTT	CASQANSGNTIYF
NA	TRBV11-3	NA	TRBJ2-2	TGTGCCAGCAGCCCCCGCCGGGACAAGAACACCGGGGAGCTGTTTTTT	CASSPRRDKNTGELFF
NA	TRBV7-9	NA	TRBJ2-3	TGTGCCAGCAGCAGTCAGGGGACCTATGGCACAGATACGCAGTATTTT	CASSSQGTYGTDTQYF
NA	TRBV29-1	NA	TRBJ2-1	TGCAGCGTAGAAGGGGTGGGAGCCTACAATGAGCAGTTCTTC	CSVEGVGAYNEQFF
NA	TRBV7-9	TRBD1	TRBJ1-2	TGTGCCAGCAGCTTAACCGGACAGGGGAATGGCTACACCTTC	CASSLTGQGNGYTF
NA	TRBV6-4	NA	TRBJ2-2	TGTGCCAGCAGTGACTCCGGGTTGTTCACCGGGGAGCTGTTTTTT	CASSDSGLFTGELFF
NA	TRBV5-1	TRBD2	TRBJ2-1	TGCGCCAGCAGCTTTAGCGGGTTTGAGCAGTTCTTC	CASSFSGFEQFF
NA	TRBV19	TRBD1	TRBJ2-5	TGTGCCAGTAGTAGAGCAAGACAGGGAGCGGAGACCCAGTACTTC	CASSRARQGAETQYF
NA	TRBV5-1	NA	TRBJ1-2	TGCGCCAGCACCCCCTCCCCCGGGAACTATGGCTACACCTTC	CASTPSPGNYGYTF
NA	TRBV4-1	NA	TRBJ2-5	TGCGCCAGCAGCCAAACCACCGGGACTTTTCTGGAGACCCAGTACTTC	CASSQTTGTFLETQYF
NA	TRBV15	TRBD1	TRBJ2-7	TGTGCCACCAGCTCCTGGGGGACAGGGGAAGGGGAGCAGTACTTC	CATSSWGTGEGEQYF
NA	TRBV11-1	NA	TRBJ2-2	TGTGCCAGCAGCTTAGGCAGGGCCAACACCGGGGAGCTGTTTTTT	CASSLGRANTGELFF
NA	TRBV7-9	NA	TRBJ2-1	TGTGCCAGCAGTAGGGGGAATGAGCAGTTCTTC	CASSRGNEQFF
NA	TRBV7-2	TRBD1	TRBJ2-1	TGTGCCAGCAGCCCGAGGACAGGGGATGAGCAGTTCTTC	CASSPRTGDEQFF
NA	TRBV5-1	NA	TRBJ1-1	TGCGCCAGCAGGGAACACGGAGGGAACACTGAAGCTTTCTTT	CASREHGGNTEAFF
NA	TRBV3-1/TRBV3-2	NA	TRBJ2-6	TGTGCCAGCAGCCGCGTTGAGGCCAACGTCCTGACTTTC	CASSRVEANVLTF
once	TRBV19	TRBD1	TRBJ2-2	TGTGCCAGTGAACCGCCGGACAGGGGTGGGACCGGGGAGCTGTTTTTT	CASEPPDRGGTGELFF
NA	TRBV18	NA	TRBJ1-2	TGTGCCAGCTCACCACAGGAGACGGCGTATGGCTACACCTTC	CASSPQETAYGYTF
NA	TRBV7-9	NA	TRBJ2-5	TGTGCCAGCAGCCCCCCGGGTGAGACCCAGTACTTC	CASSPPGETQYF
once	TRBV3-1/TRBV3-2	NA	TRBJ2-3	TGTGCCAGCAGCACTAATTTGGCTGCGTTTACGCAGTATTTT	CASSTNLAAFTQYF
once	TRBV27	NA	TRBJ2-7	TGTGCCAGCAGTGTAGACAGGCACTACGAGCAGTACTTC	CASSVDRHYEQYF
NA	TRBV5-1	NA	TRBJ2-2	TGCGCCAGCAGCTTGGCCCCGAGGGGGACCGGGGAGCTGTTTTTT	CASSLAPRGTGELFF
few	TRBV30	NA	TRBJ1-3	TGTGCCTGGAGTTGGGGCGGCGGAAACACCATATATTTT	CAWSWGGGNTIYF
NA	TRBV12-3/TRBV12-4	NA	TRBJ1-1	TGTGCCAGCAGCAACAGGGACACTGAAGCTTTCTTT	CASSNRDTEAFF